This TCR beta chain was recorded in a study of blood T cell repertoires in COVID-19. As for the study in general: Donors in the United States, Italy and Spain gave samples during acute or convalescent COVID-19. Nucleic acid was either cDNA or gDNA, and it came from T cells, B-cell-depleted T cells, or PBMCs.

In the source study's methods: Nucleated cell number was recorded as an estimate derived from reference gene primer amplification. Only in-frame clones appear in the TCRdb table, and some are missing; sequencing was by immunoSEQ multiplex PCR. For V, J and clone size, that table is used; D and trimming come from the DNA. The sample shows over 400,000 clones, approximately 85% of them seen only once. This clone has just one count. The CDR3 loop spans 16 amino acids. Germline values: CDR1 SGDLS, CDR2 YYNGEE. V gave up 4 bases and J gave up 4 bases; unmatched junction bases: 13. Material for sequencing was peripheral blood. The TCR originated in a human donor in a cohort sampled during active COVID-19. The genes are TRBV9 and TRBJ1-1, with 7 bases matching TRBD1. The CDR3: CASSPGRRGLSTEAFF. The CDR3 nucleotides are TGTGCCAGCAGCCCGGGGCGAAGGGGGCTTAGCACTGAAGCTTTCTTT.